This T cell receptor beta chain stems from a study of graft-versus-host responses after intestinal transplantation. Study in general: Each recipient received a multivisceral, liver-intestinal, or isolated intestinal graft. Anti-thymocyte globulin induction preceded 2 to 4 years of tacrolimus and steroid maintenance in all recipients.

Trimming pared 4 bases from V and 5 bases from J, leaving 19 bases between. Per germline, CDR1 MNHEY and CDR2 SVGAGI. This CDR3 is 16 amino acids long. Profiled with immunoSEQ multiplex PCR; TCRdb holds only in-frame clones, not every one. The data contain tens of thousands of clones, around 94% of them singletons. This TCR was recovered from a human patient who received an intestinal transplant, so some T cells may come from the graft donor. The chain combines TRBV6-5 with TRBJ2-3; TRBD2 is a possible D gene (6 bases). The specimen comprised PBMCs, sampled 16 days after intestinal transplant. CDR3 in DNA: TGTGCCAGCAGTTTAACCGGGACTCCAGTGGGAGATACGCAGTATTTT. Its protein product is CASSLTGTPVGDTQYF.